One and the same sample provided the 29 T cell receptor beta chains below, sequenced in a study of Ad26.COV2.S vaccination and SARS-CoV-2 variants. Repertoires were generated with immunoSEQ multiplex PCR, while TCRdb's copy carries only in-frame clones and drops some. Of over 90,000 clones listed, around three quarters are singletons. Specimen: peripheral blood, collected after recovery from COVID-19. These receptor sequences come from a human donor who had recovered from COVID-19.

This chain links TRBV5-1 with TRBJ1-1, with 7 bases identical to TRBD1. The CDR3 covers 15 residues. Germline lookup yields CDR1 SGHRS and CDR2 YFSETQ. V dropped 4 bases and J dropped 2; count of bases not matched to a gene: 8. The CDR3 DNA reads as TGCGCCAGCAGCGAAAAACAGGGGATTAACACTGAAGCTTTCTTT. Its translation is CASSEKQGINTEAFF. Drawing the rest from reference TRBV5-1 and TRBJ1-1, the complete variable domain is KAGVTQTPRYLIKTRGQQVTLSCSPISGHRSVSWYQQTPGQGLQFLFEYFSETQRNKGNFPGRFSGRQFSNSRSEMNVSTLELGDSALYLCASSEKQGINTEAFFGQGTRLTVV.

Here the CDR3 reads CASSFSSGVADTQYF. The CDR3 nucleotides are TGTGCCAGCAGTTTTTCCTCGGGGGTGGCAGATACGCAGTATTTT. The rearrangement uses TRBV28 and TRBJ2-3; D perhaps matches TRBD2 (6 bases). V was clipped by 3 bases and J by 4 bases, with 14 bases between them. Germline CDR1 and CDR2: MDHEN and SYDVKM. This CDR3 is built from 15 residues.

In this sample, this clone turned up once. V is TRBV5-1 and J is TRBJ2-1, with D perhaps given as TRBD1 or TRBD2 (5 bases each). Trimming stripped 3 bases from V and 4 bases from J, with 14 bases between. The CDR3 is 15 amino acids. The germline V gene encodes CDR1 SGHRS and CDR2 YFSETQ. This chain's CDR3 is CASSSTGTGYNEQFF. The CDR3 DNA reads as TGCGCCAGCAGCTCTACCGGGACGGGTTACAATGAGCAGTTCTTC.

The rearrangement links TRBV30 to TRBJ1-2; D may be TRBD1 (5 bases). Germline-derived CDR1 and CDR2 are GTSNPN and SVGIG (reference sequence). The CDR3 length is 15 residues. The V end was cut by 1 base, the J end by 4 bases, with 16 bases between. CDR3 sequence (DNA): TGTGCCTGGAGTGAAGAGTTCCGAGGGGCCTATGGCTACACCTTC. This sequence encodes CAWSEEFRGAYGYTF.

The V gene is TRBV7-9, the J gene TRBJ2-7; 9 nucleotides match TRBD1. The CDR3 length is 18 residues. The V segment lost 1 base and the J segment 2 bases; nucleotides outside the gene matches: 12. The germline V gene has CDR1 SEHNR and CDR2 FQNEAQ (reference sequence). DNA of the CDR3: TGTGCCAGCAGCTTAGATCCGGGTGGGACAGGGCACACCTACGAGCAGTACTTC. Protein sequence: CASSLDPGGTGHTYEQYF.

This clone was counted a single time. DNA for the CDR3: TGCAGCGTTGAAGCCCCAGGGGGGGGGACCTCCTACGAGCAGTACTTC. It codes for CSVEAPGGGTSYEQYF. The chain combines TRBV29-1 with TRBJ2-7; D tentatively fits TRBD1 or TRBD2 (7 bases each). The V end was cut by 1 base, the J end by 0 bases, with 16 bases between. CDR1 SQVTM and CDR2 ANQGSEA come from the germline V gene. This CDR3 is built from 16 residues.

This chain connects TRBV19 to TRBJ2-5; D is unclear. CDR1 is LNHDA, CDR2 SQIVND, per germline (reference sequence). This CDR3 is built from 13 residues. Trimming shortened V by 4 bases and J by 5 bases, and 11 bases separated the two germline ends. The CDR3 sequence: CASSTTVGETQYF. Here the CDR3 DNA reads TGTGCCAGTAGTACGACCGTTGGCGAGACCCAGTACTTC.

This clone was seen a few times. The chain couples TRBV12-3 or TRBV12-4 to TRBJ2-7; no clear D gene. V shed 3 bases and J shed 6 bases, with 12 bases lying between them. There are 13 residues in the CDR3. This CDR3 reads CASSLDRWGEQYF. For the CDR3, the DNA is TGTGCCAGCAGTTTGGACCGCTGGGGCGAGCAGTACTTC.

The rearrangement links TRBV27 to TRBJ2-3, with D perhaps matching TRBD1 or TRBD2 (5 bases each). Trimming stripped 0 bases from V and 6 bases from J, with 10 bases between. Looked up from germline, CDR1 is MNHEY and CDR2 is SMNVEV (reference sequence). CDR3 size: 14 residues. The CDR3 bases are TGTGCCAGCAGTTTATCGATGGGGGTGGATACGCAGTATTTT. It codes for CASSLSMGVDTQYF.

This chain connects TRBV2 to TRBJ1-5, with D unclear. From germline, CDR1 is SNHLY and CDR2 FYNNEI. Trimming took 6 bases from V and 3 from J, leaving 9 bases between them. The CDR3 is 13 amino acids. The CDR3 protein is CASSWEANQPQHF. The CDR3 DNA reads TGTGCCAGCAGCTGGGAGGCCAATCAGCCCCAGCATTTT.

The chain carries TRBV7-2 and TRBJ2-5; D not resolved. The length of the CDR3 is 15 residues. Germline CDR1 reads SGHTA; CDR2 reads FQGNSA. The V end lost 3 bases, the J end lost 7 bases, and 18 bases lay between the germline ends. CDR3 sequence: CASSLTLSWVGTQYF. Written as DNA, the CDR3 is TGTGCCAGCAGCTTGACATTGTCTTGGGTAGGGACCCAGTACTTC.

The rearrangement uses TRBV12-3 or TRBV12-4 and TRBJ2-5, with D possibly TRBD1 on 5 matching bases. The CDR3 totals 13 residues. Trimming shortened V by 5 bases and J by 2 bases, and 9 bases separated the two germline ends. The CDR3 bases are TGTGCCAGCAGTCCTCAGGGTCAAGAGACCCAGTACTTC. Translation: CASSPQGQETQYF.

This chain connects TRBV5-4 to TRBJ2-6, with D tentatively TRBD2 (6 bases). Trimming stripped 7 bases from V and 1 base from J, with 18 bases between. Germline CDR1 is SGHNT and CDR2 is YYREEE (reference sequence). The CDR3 sequence is 17 residues long. DNA for the CDR3: TGTGCCAGCGGAAATCCGGGACTTCTTTCTGGGGCCAACGTCCTGACTTTC. It yields the protein CASGNPGLLSGANVLTF.

The chain recombines TRBV3-1 (or the pseudogene TRBV3-2) with TRBJ2-5; TRBD2 aligns across 9 bases. The CDR3 runs to 19 residues. The germline V gene encodes CDR1 LGHDT and CDR2 YNNKEL (reference sequence). V lost 2 bases, J lost 4 bases, and 17 bases stayed unmatched. The chain's CDR3 is CASSQKPQDGRGGRETQYF. The CDR3 coding sequence is TGTGCCAGCAGCCAAAAGCCACAAGATGGGCGGGGGGGCCGAGAGACCCAGTACTTC.

The rearrangement joins TRBV5-1 to TRBJ1-1, with TRBD1 as a possible D gene (5 bases). The CDR3 consists of 14 residues. The germline CDR1 and CDR2 sequences are SGHRS and YFSETQ. V was pared by 4 bases and J by 1 base, with 11 bases between. This CDR3 is CASSKQGANTEAFF. The CDR3, as DNA: TGCGCCAGCAGCAAGCAGGGAGCGAACACTGAAGCTTTCTTT.

The chain carries TRBV5-1 and TRBJ2-2; 8 bases match TRBD2. Germline CDR1 reads SGHRS; CDR2 reads YFSETQ. Trimming cost V 4 bases and J 5 bases; bases outside gene matches: 7. The length of the CDR3 is 15 residues. The chain's CDR3 is CASSPGRGLTGELFF. Written as DNA, the CDR3 is TGCGCCAGCAGCCCCGGGAGGGGATTGACCGGGGAGCTGTTTTTT.

This rearrangement joins TRBV7-2 to TRBJ1-5; D remains unclear. Trimming cost V 5 bases and J 3 bases, with 17 bases left between them. The germline CDR1 and CDR2 sequences are SGHTA and FQGNSA. The CDR3 runs to 16 residues. Here the CDR3 reads CASSKMTGYFNQPQHF. In DNA form, the CDR3 reads TGTGCCAGCAGCAAGATGACGGGATACTTCAATCAGCCCCAGCATTTT.

The chain is built from TRBV1 and TRBJ2-3; no check of the table's D call, TRBD2, against the DNA was made. TRBV1 is tagged as a pseudogene. This CDR3 is built from 16 residues. CDR3 amino acids: CTSSRGVVYGTDTQYF. The CDR3 bases are TGCACCAGCAGCCGGGGAGTAGTATACGGCACAGATACGCAGTATTTT.

The chain recombines TRBV6-2 or TRBV6-3 with TRBJ2-2, with a tentative D call TRBD1 (6 bases). Trimming stripped 5 bases from V and 7 bases from J, with 11 bases between. CDR3 size: 13 residues. The germline gives CDR1 MNHEY, CDR2 SVGEGT. Here the CDR3 reads CASSGGHVGELFF. In DNA, the CDR3 is TGTGCCAGCAGTGGGGGACACGTCGGGGAGCTGTTTTTT.

The chain links TRBV6-6 to TRBJ1-5, with TRBD1 identical over 8 bases. Germline V gene lookup returns CDR1 MNHNY and CDR2 SVGAGI (reference sequence). This CDR3 is 18 amino acids long. The V and J ends lost 5 bases and 4 bases, in that order; junction bases with no gene match: 16. CDR3 sequence: CASSHQLRTGNGNQPQHF. The CDR3 DNA follows: TGTGCCAGCAGTCACCAACTTCGGACAGGGAATGGGAATCAGCCCCAGCATTTT.

The rearrangement joins TRBV2 to TRBJ2-1; 16 nucleotides match TRBD2. V shed 0 bases, J shed 7 bases, and the junction held 0 bases outside the gene matches. The CDR3 runs to 16 residues. In germline, CDR1 is SNHLY, CDR2 FYNNEI. The CDR3 loop is CASSEAGLAGGNEQFF. The CDR3 DNA is TGTGCCAGCAGTGAAGCGGGACTAGCGGGGGGGAATGAGCAGTTCTTC.

J is TRBJ2-2 and V is TRBV7-2; D is ambiguous. The CDR3 extends over 13 amino acids. The germline V and J ends were trimmed by 5 bases and 6 bases, with 10 bases remaining between them. Looked up from germline, CDR1 is SGHTA and CDR2 is FQGNSA. CDR3: CASSPVRSGELFF. DNA of the CDR3: TGTGCCAGCAGCCCAGTAAGGTCCGGGGAGCTGTTTTTT.

In its sample, this clone was seen a few times. The CDR3 region has the DNA TGTGCCAGCAGCTTAGTGACAGGGGGCGGGCAGACCCAGTACTTC. Translation gives CASSLVTGGGQTQYF. The chain employs TRBV7-9 and TRBJ2-5, with TRBD1 matching over 10 bases. With 1 base clipped from V and 6 bases from J, the junction kept 5 bases outside the gene matches. Germline V gene lookup returns CDR1 SEHNR and CDR2 FQNEAQ (reference sequence). The CDR3 runs to 15 residues.

This clone was seen repeatedly, ten times or more. The V and J genes are TRBV5-1 and TRBJ2-7, with TRBD2 matching 12 bases. Germline loops: CDR1 SGHRS, CDR2 YFSETQ. The V and J ends lost 4 bases and 0 bases, in that order; junction bases with no gene match: 8. The CDR3 spans 17 residues. The CDR3 nucleotides are TGCGCCAGCAGCCCGGGGACTAGCGGGCTGAGCTCCTACGAGCAGTACTTC. Translated: CASSPGTSGLSSYEQYF.

This chain joins TRBV6-5 and TRBJ1-6; D remains ambiguous. Germline CDR1 is MNHEY and CDR2 is SVGAGI. CDR3 length equals 16 residues. The V and J ends lost 4 bases and 3 bases respectively, with 13 bases between them. CDR3 sequence reads: CASSFPTSGYNSPLHF. The CDR3 region has the DNA TGTGCCAGCAGTTTTCCTACAAGCGGCTATAATTCACCCCTCCACTTT.

The rearrangement uses TRBV19 and TRBJ2-1; possible D gene TRBD2, 6 bases. Germline V gene sequence: CDR1 LNHDA, CDR2 SQIVND (reference sequence). V was cut by 0 bases and J by 4 bases, with 13 bases left in between. The CDR3 sequence is 16 residues long. In nucleotides, the CDR3 is TGTGCCAGTAGTATAGAGGGGAGGCCGGGTTACAATGAGCAGTTCTTC. It is translated as CASSIEGRPGYNEQFF.

J is TRBJ1-2 and V is TRBV30, with D possibly matching TRBD1 (6 bases). V gave up 3 bases and J gave up 4 bases, with 9 bases separating them. Germline V lookup: CDR1 GTSNPN, CDR2 SVGIG (reference sequence). This CDR3 contains 12 residues. The CDR3 coding sequence is TGTGCCTGGAGACAGGGTGGCTATGGCTACACCTTC. Translated, it gives CAWRQGGYGYTF.

The chain is built from TRBV12-3 or TRBV12-4 and TRBJ1-1; D gene unclear. The V and J ends lost 6 bases and 3 bases respectively, with 11 bases between them. This CDR3 comprises 13 residues. The CDR3 DNA reads as TGTGCCAGCAGCCCCCGGGTCTACACTGAAGCTTTCTTT. This translates into CASSPRVYTEAFF.

This clone was seen a few times. J is TRBJ2-7 and V is TRBV15; 7 bases map to TRBD2. Germline V gene sequence: CDR1 LNHNV, CDR2 YYDKDF (reference sequence). The CDR3 is made up of 16 amino acids. With V trimmed by 0 bases and J by 0 bases, 5 bases remained unmatched. CDR3 sequence: CATSRERDYRSYEQYF. As DNA, the CDR3 is TGTGCCACCAGCAGAGAACGGGACTACCGCTCCTACGAGCAGTACTTC.